This T cell receptor (beta chain) originates from a study of blood T cell repertoires in COVID-19 (TCRdb year 2020). Regarding the complete study: Samples covering the acute and convalescent phases of COVID-19 were provided by collaborators in the United States, Italy and Spain. The repertoires were released in a freely available public database meant as a resource for research on the immune response to SARS-CoV-2. The material from the prospective study consisted of cDNA or gDNA derived from T cells, B-cell-depleted T cells, or PBMCs. Where available, HLA class I and class II types were obtained from metadata supplied by the sample provider rather than from assay-based typing. Nearly every sample came with metadata listing a de-identified subject ID, COVID-19 status, age in years and sex. The samples were drawn from the first 160 participants of the ongoing ImmuneRACE study and from 1,200 or so subjects provided by 6 global collaborators. The dataset comprised deeply sampled blood TCRbeta repertoires from subjects exposed to, actively infected with, or recovered from COVID-19.

The full study reports these points: The quantity of clinical and demographic metadata differed by source and by participant and was supplied without curation.

A remark on this clone: Its specific antigen is unknown. There are no base qualities to consult, and no much larger clone falls within one base.

At one collaborating source in Seattle, patients were enrolled during active infection and were followed longitudinally through the course of disease. Whole blood was collected in K2EDTA tubes by collaborating institutions according to the institutions' own protocols. For TCRbeta analysis, collaborators shipped samples as frozen whole blood, isolated PBMCs, or DNA extracted from either of those sample types. TCRbeta CDR3 regions were amplified from genomic DNA by means of the immunoSEQ Assay, a bias-controlled multiplex PCR. Turning to the authors' computational methods: Nucleated cell counts per sample were estimated from amplification of reference gene primers within the assay. To quantify the absolute abundance of each unique TCRbeta CDR3 rearrangement, sequence reads were collapsed and filtered. For each sample, productive Simpson clonality was calculated as the square root of Simpson's diversity index over productive rearrangements. Held by TCRdb, this immuneACCESS table contains in-frame sequences only and omits some clones. Under half of the omission traces to an unresolved V gene where checked; the cause of the rest is unknown. The DNA was the basis for D and trimming; V, J and clone size are from that table. This sample has tens of thousands of clones in its table, and 75% to 80% of those were observed once. More than 6% of the sample is in the top ten clones.

Unmatched junction bases come to 6, with V trimmed by 5 bases and J by 1 base. Based on the germline V gene (reference sequence), the CDR1 and CDR2 sequences are LNHDA and SQIVND. The CDR3, cysteine through phenylalanine, is 15 amino acids long. Only the CDR3 DNA stays, 45 bases, in frame from base 1. Sequencing was performed on peripheral blood. The rearrangement joined TRBV19 to TRBJ2-3, with TRBD1 identical over 7 junction bases. This sequence was found in a man between 65 and 85 years old with COVID-19, enrolled during active disease. CDR3 reads: CASSSQQGGTDTQYF. The DNA sequence is given as TGTGCCAGTAGTTCCCAGCAGGGGGGCACAGATACGCAGTATTTT.